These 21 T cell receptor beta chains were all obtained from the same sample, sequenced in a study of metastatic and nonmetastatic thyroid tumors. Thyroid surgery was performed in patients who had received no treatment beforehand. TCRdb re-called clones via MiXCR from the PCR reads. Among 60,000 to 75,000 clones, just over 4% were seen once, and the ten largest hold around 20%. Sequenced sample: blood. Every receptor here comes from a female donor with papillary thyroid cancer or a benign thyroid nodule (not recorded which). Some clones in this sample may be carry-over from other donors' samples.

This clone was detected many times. This chain's CDR3 is CSAREPGNTIYF. For the CDR3, the DNA is TGCAGTGCTAGAGAGCCGGGAAACACCATATATTTT. The gene calls are TRBV20-1 and TRBJ1-3; D gene uncertain. Germline V CDR1 and CDR2: DFQATT, SNEGSKA (reference sequence). This CDR3 is built from 12 residues. The V end lost 0 bases, the J end lost 4 bases, and 4 bases lay between the germline ends.

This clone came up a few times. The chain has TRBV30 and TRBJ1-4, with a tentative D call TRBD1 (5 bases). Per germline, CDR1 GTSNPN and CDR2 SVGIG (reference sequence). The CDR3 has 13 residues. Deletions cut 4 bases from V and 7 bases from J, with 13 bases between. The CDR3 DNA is TGTGCCTGGATGGGGGTAATCGGTGAAAAACTGTTTTTT. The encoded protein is CAWMGVIGEKLFF.

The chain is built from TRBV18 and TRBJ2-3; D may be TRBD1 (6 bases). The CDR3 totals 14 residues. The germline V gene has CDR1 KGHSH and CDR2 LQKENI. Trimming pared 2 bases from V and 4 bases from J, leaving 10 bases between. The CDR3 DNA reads TGTGCCAGCTCACCATTGGACAGTCCAGATACGCAGTATTTT. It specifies CASSPLDSPDTQYF.

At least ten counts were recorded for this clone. The CDR3 here is CASSLGYRGQEKLFF. In nucleotides, the CDR3 is TGCGCCAGCAGCTTGGGATACAGGGGTCAGGAAAAACTGTTTTTT. This rearrangement joins TRBV5-1 to TRBJ1-4, with 7 bases fitting TRBD1. Germline-derived CDR1 and CDR2 are SGHRS and YFSETQ. J gave up 8 bases and V 0 bases, and 7 bases lay outside the gene matches. This CDR3 comprises 15 residues.

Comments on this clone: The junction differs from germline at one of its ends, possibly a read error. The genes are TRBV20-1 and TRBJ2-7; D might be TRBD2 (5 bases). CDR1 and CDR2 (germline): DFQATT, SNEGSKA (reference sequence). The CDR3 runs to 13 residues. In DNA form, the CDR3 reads TGTAGGGCTCCGCAGGTAGTCGGAGGCGAGCAGTACTTC. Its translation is CRAPQVVGGEQYF.

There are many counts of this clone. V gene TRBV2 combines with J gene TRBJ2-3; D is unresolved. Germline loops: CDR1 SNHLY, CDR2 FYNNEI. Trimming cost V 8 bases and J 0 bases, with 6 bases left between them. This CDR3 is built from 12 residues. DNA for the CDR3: TGTGCCAGCCACAAGAGCACAGATACGCAGTATTTT. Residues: CASHKSTDTQYF.

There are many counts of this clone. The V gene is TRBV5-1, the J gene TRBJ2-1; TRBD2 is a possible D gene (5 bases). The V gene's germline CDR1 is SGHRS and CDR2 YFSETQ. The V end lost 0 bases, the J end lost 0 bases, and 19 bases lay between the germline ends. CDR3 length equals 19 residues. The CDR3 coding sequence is TGCGCCAGCAGCTTGGGAGTTTCTTTTCGGGATATCTCCTACAATGAGCAGTTCTTC. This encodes CASSLGVSFRDISYNEQFF. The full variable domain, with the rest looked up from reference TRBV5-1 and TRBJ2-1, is KAGVTQTPRYLIKTRGQQVTLSCSPISGHRSVSWYQQTPGQGLQFLFEYFSETQRNKGNFPGRFSGRQFSNSRSEMNVSTLELGDSALYLCASSLGVSFRDISYNEQFFGPGTRLTVL.

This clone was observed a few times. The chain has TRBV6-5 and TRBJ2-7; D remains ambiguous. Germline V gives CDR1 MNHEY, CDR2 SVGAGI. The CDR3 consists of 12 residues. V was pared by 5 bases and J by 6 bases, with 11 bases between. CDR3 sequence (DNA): TGTGCCAGCAGTACCGACTGGCCCGAGCAGTACTTC. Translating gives CASSTDWPEQYF.

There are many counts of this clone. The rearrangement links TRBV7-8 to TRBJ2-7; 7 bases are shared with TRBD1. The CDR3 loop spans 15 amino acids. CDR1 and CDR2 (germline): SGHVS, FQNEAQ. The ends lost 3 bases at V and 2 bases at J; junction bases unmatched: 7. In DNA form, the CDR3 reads TGTGCCAGCAGCTTGGAAAGACAGGGTCCCTACGAGCAGTACTTC. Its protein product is CASSLERQGPYEQYF.

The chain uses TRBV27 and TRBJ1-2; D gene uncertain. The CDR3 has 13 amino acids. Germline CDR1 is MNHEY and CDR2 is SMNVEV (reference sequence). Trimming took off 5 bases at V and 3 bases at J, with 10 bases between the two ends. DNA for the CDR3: TGTGCCAGCAGTAGGGAAGGCTACTATGGCTACACCTTC. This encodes CASSREGYYGYTF.

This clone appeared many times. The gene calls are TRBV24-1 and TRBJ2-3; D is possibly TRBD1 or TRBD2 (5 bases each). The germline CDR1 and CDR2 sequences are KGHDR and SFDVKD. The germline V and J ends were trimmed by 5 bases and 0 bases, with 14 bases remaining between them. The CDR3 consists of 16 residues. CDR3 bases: TGTGCCACCAGTGCATCCCGGGGCGAGAGCACAGATACGCAGTATTTT. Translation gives CATSASRGESTDTQYF.

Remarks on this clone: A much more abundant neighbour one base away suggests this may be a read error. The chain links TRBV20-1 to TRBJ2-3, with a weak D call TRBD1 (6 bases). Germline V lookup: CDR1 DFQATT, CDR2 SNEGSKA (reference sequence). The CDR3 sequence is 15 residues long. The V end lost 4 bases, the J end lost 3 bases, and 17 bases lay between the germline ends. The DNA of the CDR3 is TGCAGTGCTACAACAACGGGACATGGTACAGATACGCAGTATTTT. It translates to CSATTTGHGTDTQYF.

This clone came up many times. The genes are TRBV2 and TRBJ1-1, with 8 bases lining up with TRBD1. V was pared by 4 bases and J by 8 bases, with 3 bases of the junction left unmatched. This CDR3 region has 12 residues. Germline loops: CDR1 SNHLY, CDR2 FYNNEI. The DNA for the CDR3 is TGTGCCAGCAGTGCGGACAGGGAGGAAGCTTTCTTT. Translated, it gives CASSADREEAFF.

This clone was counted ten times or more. The CDR3 DNA reads as TGTGCCAGCAGAGTACAGCCGAACACCGGGGAGCTGTTTTTT. Translated, it gives CASRVQPNTGELFF. The V gene is TRBV2, the J gene TRBJ2-2; no definite D call. The germline V gene encodes CDR1 SNHLY and CDR2 FYNNEI. V lost 6 bases, J lost 0 bases, and 8 bases lay in between. The CDR3 extends over 14 amino acids. The whole variable domain, remainder taken from reference TRBV2 and TRBJ2-2, is EPEVTQTPSHQVTQMGQEVILRCVPISNHLYFYWYRQILGQKVEFLVSFYNNEISEKSEIFDDQFSVERPDGSNFTLKIRSTKLEDSAMYFCASRVQPNTGELFFGEGSRLTVL.

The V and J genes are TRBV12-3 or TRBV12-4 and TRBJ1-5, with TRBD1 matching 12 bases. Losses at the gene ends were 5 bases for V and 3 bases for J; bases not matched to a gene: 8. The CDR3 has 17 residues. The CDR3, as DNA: TGTGCCAGCAGTCCGATGGGACAGGGGGCCGCCAATCAGCCCCAGCATTTT. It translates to CASSPMGQGAANQPQHF.

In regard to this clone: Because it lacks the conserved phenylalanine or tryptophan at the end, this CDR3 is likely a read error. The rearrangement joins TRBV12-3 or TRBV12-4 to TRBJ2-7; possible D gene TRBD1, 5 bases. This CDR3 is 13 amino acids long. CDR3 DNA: TGTGCTAGCAGTTTTACAGGCTCCTACGAGCAGTACCTC. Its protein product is CASSFTGSYEQYL.

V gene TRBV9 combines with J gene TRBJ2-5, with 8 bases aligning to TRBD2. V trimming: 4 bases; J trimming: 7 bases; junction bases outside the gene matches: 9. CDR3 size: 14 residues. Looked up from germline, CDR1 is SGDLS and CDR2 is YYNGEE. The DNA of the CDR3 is TGTGCCAGCAGCACCAATGACCTAGCGGGGACCCAGTACTTC. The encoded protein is CASSTNDLAGTQYF.

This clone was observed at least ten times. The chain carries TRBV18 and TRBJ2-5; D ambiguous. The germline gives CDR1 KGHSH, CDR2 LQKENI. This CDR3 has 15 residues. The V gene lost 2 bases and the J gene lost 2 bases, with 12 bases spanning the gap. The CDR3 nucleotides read TGTGCCAGCTCACCATTCACAGCCGATCAAGAGACCCAGTACTTC. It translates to CASSPFTADQETQYF. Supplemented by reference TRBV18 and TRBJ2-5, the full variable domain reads NAGVMQNPRHLVRRRGQEARLRCSPMKGHSHVYWYRQLPEEGLKFMVYLQKENIIDESGMPKERFSAEFPKEGPSILRIQQVVRGDSAAYFCASSPFTADQETQYFGPGTRLLVL.

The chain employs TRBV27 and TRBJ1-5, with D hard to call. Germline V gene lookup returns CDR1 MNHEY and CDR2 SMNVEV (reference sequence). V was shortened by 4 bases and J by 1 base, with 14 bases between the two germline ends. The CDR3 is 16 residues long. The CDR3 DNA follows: TGTGCCAGCAGTTCGACCTCCGGACGGAGCAATCAGCCCCAGCATTTT. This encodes CASSSTSGRSNQPQHF.

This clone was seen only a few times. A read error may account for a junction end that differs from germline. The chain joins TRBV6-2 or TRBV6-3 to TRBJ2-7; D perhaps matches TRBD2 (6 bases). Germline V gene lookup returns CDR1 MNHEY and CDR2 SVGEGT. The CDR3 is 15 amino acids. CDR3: CASRRNSGDPYDQYF. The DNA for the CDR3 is TGTGCCAGCAGGCGAAACTCGGGGGACCCCTACGATCAGTACTTC.

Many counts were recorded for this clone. The CDR3, as DNA: TGTGCCAGTACAGGGGATTCTAACTATGGCTACACCTTC. It is translated as CASTGDSNYGYTF. The chain has TRBV7-9 and TRBJ1-2; TRBD1 aligns across 7 bases. The CDR3 is 13 residues long. Trimming cost V 9 bases and J 0 bases; bases outside gene matches: 4. From germline, CDR1 is SEHNR and CDR2 FQNEAQ (reference sequence). Full variable domain (rest looked up from reference TRBV7-9 and TRBJ1-2): DTGVSQNPRHKITKRGQNVTFRCDPISEHNRLYWYRQTLGQGPEFLTYFQNEAQLEKSRLLSDRFSAERPKGSFSTLEIQRTEQGDSAMYLCASTGDSNYGYTFGSGTRLTVV.